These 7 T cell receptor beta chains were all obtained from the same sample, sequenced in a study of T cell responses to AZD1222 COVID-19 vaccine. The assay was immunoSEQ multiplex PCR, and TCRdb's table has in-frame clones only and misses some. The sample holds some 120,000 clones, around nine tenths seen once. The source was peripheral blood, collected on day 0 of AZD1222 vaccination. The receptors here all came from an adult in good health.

This CDR3 is CASSVVQGASEQFF. The CDR3 bases are TGTGCCAGCAGCGTAGTTCAGGGGGCTAGTGAGCAGTTCTTC. This rearrangement joins TRBV9 to TRBJ2-1; 8 nucleotides agree with TRBD1. The CDR3 length is 14 residues. Germline CDR1 and CDR2: SGDLS and YYNGEE. Trimming took 0 bases from V and 9 from J; bases not matched to a gene: 5.

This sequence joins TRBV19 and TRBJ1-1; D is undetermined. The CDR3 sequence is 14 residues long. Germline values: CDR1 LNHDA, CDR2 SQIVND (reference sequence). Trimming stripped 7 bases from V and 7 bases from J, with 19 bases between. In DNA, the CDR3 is TGTGCCAGTACCCCACCAGGCTCGGGAAGTGAAGCTTTCTTT. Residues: CASTPPGSGSEAFF.

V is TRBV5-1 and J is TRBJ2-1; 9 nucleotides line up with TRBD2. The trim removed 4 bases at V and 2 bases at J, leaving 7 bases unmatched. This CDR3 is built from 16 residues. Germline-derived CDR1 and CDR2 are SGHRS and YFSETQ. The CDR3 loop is CASSLKTSGTYNEQFF. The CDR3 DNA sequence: TGCGCCAGCAGCCTTAAGACTAGCGGCACCTACAATGAGCAGTTCTTC.

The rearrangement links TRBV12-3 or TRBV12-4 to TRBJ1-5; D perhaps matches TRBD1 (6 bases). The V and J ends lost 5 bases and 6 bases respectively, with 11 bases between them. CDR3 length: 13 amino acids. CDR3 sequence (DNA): TGTGCCAGCAGTAAACAGGGAATTCAGCCCCAGCATTTT. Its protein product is CASSKQGIQPQHF.

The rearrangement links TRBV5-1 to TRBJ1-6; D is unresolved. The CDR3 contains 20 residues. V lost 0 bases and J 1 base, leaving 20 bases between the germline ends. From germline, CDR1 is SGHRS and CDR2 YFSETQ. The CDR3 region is CASSLAEAVRGRSYNSPLHF. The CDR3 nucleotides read TGCGCCAGCAGCTTGGCGGAAGCCGTCCGAGGACGGTCCTATAATTCACCCCTCCACTTT.

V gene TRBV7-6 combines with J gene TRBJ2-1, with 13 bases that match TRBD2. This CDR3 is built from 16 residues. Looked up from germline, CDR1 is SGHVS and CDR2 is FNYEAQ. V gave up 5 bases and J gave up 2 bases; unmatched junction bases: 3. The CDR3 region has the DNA TGTGCCAGCAGCGAACTAGCGGGAGGGCCCTACAATGAGCAGTTCTTC. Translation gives CASSELAGGPYNEQFF.

The CDR3 nucleotides are TGCGCCAGCAGCTTGACTAGCGGGAGTGGCACCGGGGAGCTGTTTTTT. It encodes CASSLTSGSGTGELFF. This chain links TRBV5-1 with TRBJ2-2; TRBD2 aligns across 11 bases. The CDR3 extends over 16 amino acids. J gave up 4 bases and V 1 base, and 3 bases lay outside the gene matches. Per the germline V gene, CDR1 is SGHRS and CDR2 is YFSETQ.